This T cell receptor beta chain derives from a study of CD8 T cells in Susac syndrome. A quantity of about 0.5 to 1 ug RNA underwent reverse transcription using random hexamers. TCRdb re-called the immunoSEQ multiplex PCR reads with MiXCR, one entry per CDR3 protein. Of 150,000 to 200,000 distinct CDR3 sequences in the sample, roughly 94% were seen once. CDR3 length: 14 residues. Trimming took 5 bases from V and 6 from J, leaving 17 bases between them. Germline CDR1 and CDR2: MDHEN and SYDVKM. Purification of the CD8+ and CD4+ T cells relied on negative isolation, and TEMRA cells underwent FACS enrichment.

The chain recombines TRBV28 with TRBJ2-7; D possibly matches TRBD1 or TRBD2 (5 bases each). The source material was CD4+ T cells from PBMCs. The clonotype originates from a human donor with multiple sclerosis. CDR3 nucleotides: TGTGCCAGCAGTCCGGGACGCGGCCTCGTCGAGCAGTACTTC. This gives the protein CASSPGRGLVEQYF.